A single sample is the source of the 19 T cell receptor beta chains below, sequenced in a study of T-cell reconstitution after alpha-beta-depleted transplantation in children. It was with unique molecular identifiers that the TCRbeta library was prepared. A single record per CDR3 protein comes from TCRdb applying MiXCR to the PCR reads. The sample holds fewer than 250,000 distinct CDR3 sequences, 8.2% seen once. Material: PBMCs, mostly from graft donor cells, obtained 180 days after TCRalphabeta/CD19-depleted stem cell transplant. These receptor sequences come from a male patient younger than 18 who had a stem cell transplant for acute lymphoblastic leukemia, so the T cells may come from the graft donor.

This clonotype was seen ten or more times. The CDR3 here is CAISAGTGVYEQYF. Here the CDR3 DNA reads TGTGCCATCAGTGCGGGGACAGGGGTCTACGAGCAGTACTTC. The chain carries TRBV10-3 and TRBJ2-7; 10 bases are shared with TRBD1. Germline-derived CDR1 and CDR2 are ENHRY and SYGVKD. CDR3 length: 14 amino acids. Trimming removed 4 bases from V and 3 bases from J; junction bases left unmatched: 3.

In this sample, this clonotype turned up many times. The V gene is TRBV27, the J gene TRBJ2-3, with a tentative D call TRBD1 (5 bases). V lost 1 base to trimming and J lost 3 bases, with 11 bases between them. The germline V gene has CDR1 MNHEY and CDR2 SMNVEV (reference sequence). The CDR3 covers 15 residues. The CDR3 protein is CASSLFARATDTQYF. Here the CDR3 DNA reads TGTGCCAGCAGTTTATTTGCCAGGGCGACAGATACGCAGTATTTT.

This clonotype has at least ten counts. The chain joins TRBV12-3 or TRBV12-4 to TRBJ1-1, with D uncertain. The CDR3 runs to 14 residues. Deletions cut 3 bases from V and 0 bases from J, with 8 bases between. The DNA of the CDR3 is TGTGCCAGCAGTTTGTCACGACTGAACACTGAAGCTTTCTTT. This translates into CASSLSRLNTEAFF.

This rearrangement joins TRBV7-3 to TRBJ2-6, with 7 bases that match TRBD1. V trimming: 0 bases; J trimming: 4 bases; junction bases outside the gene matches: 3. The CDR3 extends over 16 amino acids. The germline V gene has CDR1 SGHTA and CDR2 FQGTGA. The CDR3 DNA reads TGTGCCAGCAGCTTAACGACAGGGCGGGGGGCCAACGTCCTGACTTTC. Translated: CASSLTTGRGANVLTF.

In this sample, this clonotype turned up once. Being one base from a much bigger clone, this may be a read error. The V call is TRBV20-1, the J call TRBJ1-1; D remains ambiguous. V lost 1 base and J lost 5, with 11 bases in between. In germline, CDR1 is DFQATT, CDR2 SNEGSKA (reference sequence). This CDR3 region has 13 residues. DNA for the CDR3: TGCAGTGCTAGAGTCAGGCGAAGGACTGAAGCTTTCTTT. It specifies CSARVRRRTEAFF.

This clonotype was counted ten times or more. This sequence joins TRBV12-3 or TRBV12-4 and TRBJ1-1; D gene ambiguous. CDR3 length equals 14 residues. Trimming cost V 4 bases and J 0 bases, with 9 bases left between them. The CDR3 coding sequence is TGTGCCAGCAGTTCACAGACTCTGAACACTGAAGCTTTCTTT. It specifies CASSSQTLNTEAFF.

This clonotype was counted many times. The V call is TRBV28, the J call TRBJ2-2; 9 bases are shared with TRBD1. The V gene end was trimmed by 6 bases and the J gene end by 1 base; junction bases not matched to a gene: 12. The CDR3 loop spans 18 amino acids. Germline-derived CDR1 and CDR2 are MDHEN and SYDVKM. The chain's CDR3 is CASRSPGTGTQNTGELFF. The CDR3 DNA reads TGTGCCAGCAGAAGTCCCGGGACAGGGACCCAGAACACCGGGGAGCTGTTTTTT.

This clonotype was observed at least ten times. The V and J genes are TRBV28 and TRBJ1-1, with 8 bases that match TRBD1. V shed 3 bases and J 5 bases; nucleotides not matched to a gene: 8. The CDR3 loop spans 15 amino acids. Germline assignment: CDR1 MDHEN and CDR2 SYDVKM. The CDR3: CASSLTGEGGTEAFF. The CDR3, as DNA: TGTGCCAGCAGTTTGACAGGGGAAGGCGGGACTGAAGCTTTCTTT.

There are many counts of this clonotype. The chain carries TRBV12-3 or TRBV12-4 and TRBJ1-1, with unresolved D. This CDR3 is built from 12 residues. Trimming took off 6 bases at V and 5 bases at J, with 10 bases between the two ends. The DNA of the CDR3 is TGTGCCAGCAGCCCTTCGGGGACTGAAGCTTTCTTT. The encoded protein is CASSPSGTEAFF.

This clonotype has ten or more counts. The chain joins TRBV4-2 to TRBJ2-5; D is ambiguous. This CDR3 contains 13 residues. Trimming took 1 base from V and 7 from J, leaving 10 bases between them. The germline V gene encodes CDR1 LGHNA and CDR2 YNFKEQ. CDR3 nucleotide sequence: TGTGCCAGCAGCCAAGGTCGAGGCGGGACCCAGTACTTC. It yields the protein CASSQGRGGTQYF.

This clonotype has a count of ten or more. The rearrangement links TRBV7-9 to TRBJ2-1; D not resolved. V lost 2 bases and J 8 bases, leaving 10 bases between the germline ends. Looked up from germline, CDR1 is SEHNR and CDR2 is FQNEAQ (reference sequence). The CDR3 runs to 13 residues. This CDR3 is CASSLSGEDEQFF. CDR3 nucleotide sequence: TGTGCCAGCAGCTTAAGTGGTGAGGATGAGCAGTTCTTC.

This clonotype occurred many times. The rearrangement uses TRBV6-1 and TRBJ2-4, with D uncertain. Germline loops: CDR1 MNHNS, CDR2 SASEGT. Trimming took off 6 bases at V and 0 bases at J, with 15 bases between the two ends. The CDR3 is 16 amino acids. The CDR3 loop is CASSEDDTKAKNIQYF. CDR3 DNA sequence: TGTGCCAGCAGCGAGGACGACACCAAAGCCAAAAACATTCAGTACTTC.

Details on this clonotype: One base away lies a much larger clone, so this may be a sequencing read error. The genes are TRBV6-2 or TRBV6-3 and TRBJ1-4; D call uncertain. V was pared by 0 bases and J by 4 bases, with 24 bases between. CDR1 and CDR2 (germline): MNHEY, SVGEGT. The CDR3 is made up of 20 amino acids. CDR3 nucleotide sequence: TGTGCCAGCAGTTACTCGATTATCCCTCGGGAGCTTGCAAATAATGAAAAACTGTTTTTT. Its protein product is CASSYSIIPRELANNEKLFF.

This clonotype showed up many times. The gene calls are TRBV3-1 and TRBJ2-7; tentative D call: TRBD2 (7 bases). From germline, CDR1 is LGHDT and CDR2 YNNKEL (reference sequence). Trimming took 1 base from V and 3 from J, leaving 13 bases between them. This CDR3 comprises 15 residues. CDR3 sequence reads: CASSQAGGRNYEQYF. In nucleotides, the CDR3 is TGTGCCAGCAGCCAAGCGGGGGGCCGAAACTACGAGCAGTACTTC.

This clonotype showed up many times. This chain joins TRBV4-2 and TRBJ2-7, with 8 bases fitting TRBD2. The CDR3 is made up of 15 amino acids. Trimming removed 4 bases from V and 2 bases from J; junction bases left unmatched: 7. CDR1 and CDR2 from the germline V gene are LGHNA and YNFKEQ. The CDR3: CASSLLADGAYEQYF. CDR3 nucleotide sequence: TGTGCCAGCAGCCTACTAGCGGATGGAGCCTACGAGCAGTACTTC.

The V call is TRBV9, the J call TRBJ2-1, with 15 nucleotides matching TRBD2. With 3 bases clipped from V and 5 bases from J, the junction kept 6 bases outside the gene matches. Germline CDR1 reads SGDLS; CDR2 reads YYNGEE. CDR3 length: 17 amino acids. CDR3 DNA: TGTGCCAGCAGCGCCGGACTAGCGGGAGGGCCGCACAATGAGCAGTTCTTC. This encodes CASSAGLAGGPHNEQFF.

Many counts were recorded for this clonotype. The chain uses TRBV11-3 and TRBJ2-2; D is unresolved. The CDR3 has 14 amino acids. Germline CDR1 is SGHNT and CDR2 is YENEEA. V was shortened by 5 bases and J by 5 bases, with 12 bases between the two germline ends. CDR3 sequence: CASSPPDGTGELFF. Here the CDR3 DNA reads TGTGCCAGCAGCCCCCCCGACGGGACCGGGGAGCTGTTTTTT.

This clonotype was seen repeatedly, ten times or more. The DNA for the CDR3 is TGTGCCAGCAGCCAAGCGGGTATAGGGTCCTACGAGCAGTACTTC. Residues: CASSQAGIGSYEQYF. V gene TRBV4-2 combines with J gene TRBJ2-7; D is unclear. Germline V gene sequence: CDR1 LGHNA, CDR2 YNFKEQ. The V end lost 1 base, the J end lost 1 base, and 11 bases lay between the germline ends. The CDR3 covers 15 residues.

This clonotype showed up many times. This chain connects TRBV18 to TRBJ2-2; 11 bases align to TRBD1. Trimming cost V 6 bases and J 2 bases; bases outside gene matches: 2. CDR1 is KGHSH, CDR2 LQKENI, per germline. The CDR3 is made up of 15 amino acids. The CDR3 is CASSWTGGNTGELFF. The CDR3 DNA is TGTGCCAGCTCTTGGACAGGGGGCAACACCGGGGAGCTGTTTTTT.